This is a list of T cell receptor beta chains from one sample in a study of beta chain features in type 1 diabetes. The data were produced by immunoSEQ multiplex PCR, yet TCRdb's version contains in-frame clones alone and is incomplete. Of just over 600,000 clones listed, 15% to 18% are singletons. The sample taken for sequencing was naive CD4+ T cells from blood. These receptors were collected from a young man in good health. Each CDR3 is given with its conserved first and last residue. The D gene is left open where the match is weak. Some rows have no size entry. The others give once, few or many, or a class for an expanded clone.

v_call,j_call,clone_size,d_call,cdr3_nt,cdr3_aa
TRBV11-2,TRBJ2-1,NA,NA,TGTGCCAGCAGCTTAAGGGAGGGGGCGGCCTACAATGAGCAGTTCTTC,CASSLREGAAYNEQFF
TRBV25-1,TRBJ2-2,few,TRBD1,TGTGCCAGCAGGGGACAGGGACCCACCGGGGAGCTGTTTTTT,CASRGQGPTGELFF
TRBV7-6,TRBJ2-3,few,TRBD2,TGTGCCAGCAGCTGGACTAGCGGAGGGGGAAGCACAGATACGCAGTATTTT,CASSWTSGGGSTDTQYF
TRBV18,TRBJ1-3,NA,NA,TGTGCCAGCTCACCGGCAGGGACTGGAAACACCATATATTTT,CASSPAGTGNTIYF
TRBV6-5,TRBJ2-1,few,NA,TGTGCCAGCAGTTACTCGGGGGCGGGTGTTAGGAATGAGCAGTTCTTC,CASSYSGAGVRNEQFF
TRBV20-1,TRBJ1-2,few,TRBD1,TGCAGCCTCGGGACAGGTTTGGGCTACACCTTC,CSLGTGLGYTF
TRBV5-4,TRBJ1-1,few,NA,TGTGCCAGCAGCTTGATAGGGAGCACAACTGAAGCTTTCTTT,CASSLIGSTTEAFF
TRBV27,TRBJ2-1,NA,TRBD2,TGTGCCAGCAGGAGTCGGCGGGAGAGCCGCGATGAGCAGTTCTTC,CASRSRRESRDEQFF
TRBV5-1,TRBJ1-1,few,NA,TGCGCCAGCAGCTTGGATTGGGTTGGTGAAGCTTTCTTT,CASSLDWVGEAFF
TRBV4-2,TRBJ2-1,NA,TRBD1,TGTGCCAGCAGCCAAAGAAAGGGGGCGGGTGAGCAGTTCTTC,CASSQRKGAGEQFF
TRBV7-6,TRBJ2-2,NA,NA,TGTGCCAGCAGGGTAGGCGTCGGGGAGCTGTTTTTT,CASRVGVGELFF
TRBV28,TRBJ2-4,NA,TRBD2,TGTGCCAGCAGAGTCGGCGGACTAGCGGGGGCCGTTATAGACATTCAGTACTTC,CASRVGGLAGAVIDIQYF
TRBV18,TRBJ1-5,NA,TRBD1,TGTGCCAGCTCACCGACCGGGACAGGGTTCAATCAGCCCCAGCATTTT,CASSPTGTGFNQPQHF
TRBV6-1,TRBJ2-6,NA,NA,TGTGCCAGCAGTGAAGGCTCTGGGGCCAACGTCCTGACTTTC,CASSEGSGANVLTF
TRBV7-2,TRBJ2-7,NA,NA,TGTGCCAGCAGCCGAGACTACTACGAGCAGTACTTC,CASSRDYYEQYF
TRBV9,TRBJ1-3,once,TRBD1,TGTGCCAGCAGCGTAGAAGGGGACAGCCTCTCTGGAAACACCATATATTTT,CASSVEGDSLSGNTIYF
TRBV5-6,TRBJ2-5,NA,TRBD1,TGTGCCAGCAGCTTGTTTGACAGGGGAGAGACCCAGTACTTC,CASSLFDRGETQYF
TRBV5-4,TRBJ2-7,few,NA,TGTGCCAGCAGCTTGGGTCTACGGGGGACAGCTGACGGCGAGCAGTACTTC,CASSLGLRGTADGEQYF
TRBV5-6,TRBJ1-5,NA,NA,TGTGCCAGCAGTCACAGTGGAGGGAGTATAGAGCCCCAGCATTTT,CASSHSGGSIEPQHF
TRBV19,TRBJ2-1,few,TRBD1,TGTGCCAGTAGTAGGGGGACAGCTAGCTCCTACAATGAGCAGTTCTTC,CASSRGTASSYNEQFF
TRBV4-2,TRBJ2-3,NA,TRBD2,TGTGCCAGCAGCCAAGATCGGGAGGGAGATACGCAGTATTTT,CASSQDREGDTQYF
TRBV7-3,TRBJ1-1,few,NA,TGTGCCAGCAGCTTCCAGCCGAACACTGAAGCTTTCTTT,CASSFQPNTEAFF
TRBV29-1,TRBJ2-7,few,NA,TGCAGCGTTCGCGGCCGGGACAAGCGCTACGAGCAGTACTTC,CSVRGRDKRYEQYF
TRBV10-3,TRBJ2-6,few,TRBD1,TGTGCCATGACAGGGGCTGGGGCCAACGTCCTGACTTTC,CAMTGAGANVLTF
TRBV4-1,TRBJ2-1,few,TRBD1,TGCGCCAGCAGCCAAGCCTCGGGACAGCGATACAATGAGCAGTTCTTC,CASSQASGQRYNEQFF
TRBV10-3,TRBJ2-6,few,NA,TGTGCCATCAGTGGGGCTAAATCCTCTGGGGCCAACGTCCTGACTTTC,CAISGAKSSGANVLTF
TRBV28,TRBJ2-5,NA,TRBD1,TGTGCCGGCACGGGCAGGGGGCGAGAGACCCAGTACTTC,CAGTGRGRETQYF
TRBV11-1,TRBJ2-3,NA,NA,TGTGCCAGCAGCTTAGCGCATAATTTAGGGGTGGGCACAGATACGCAGTATTTT,CASSLAHNLGVGTDTQYF
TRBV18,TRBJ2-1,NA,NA,TGTGCCAGCTCGTCCCAGGGGAATGAGCAGTTCTTC,CASSSQGNEQFF
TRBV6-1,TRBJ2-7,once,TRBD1,TGTGCCAGCAGTGAAGTTAAAGGGACAGGATACGAGCAGTACTTC,CASSEVKGTGYEQYF
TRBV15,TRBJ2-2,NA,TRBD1,TGTGCCACCAGACAGGGGTTCATCGGGGAGCTGTTTTTT,CATRQGFIGELFF
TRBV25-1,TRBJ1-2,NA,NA,TGTGCCAGCAGCGCCCAACAGGGTCCCTATGGCTACACCTTC,CASSAQQGPYGYTF
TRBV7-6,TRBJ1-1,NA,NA,TGTGCCAGCAGCTCCCTCTCACCGCGGGGCACTGAAGCTTTCTTT,CASSSLSPRGTEAFF
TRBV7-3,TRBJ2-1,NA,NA,TGTGCCAGCGGATTTGGGGGGAACGAGCAGTTCTTC,CASGFGGNEQFF
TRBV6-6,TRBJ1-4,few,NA,TGTGCCAGCAGTCCTACAGGAGTTGAAAAACTGTTTTTT,CASSPTGVEKLFF
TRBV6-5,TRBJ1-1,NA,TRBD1,TGTGCCAGCAGTTACTCGGCAGGGGGCTTGAACACTGAAGCTTTCTTT,CASSYSAGGLNTEAFF
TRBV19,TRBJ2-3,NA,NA,TGTGCCAGTAGGACCGGGACAAGGACAGTCACAGATACGCAGTATTTT,CASRTGTRTVTDTQYF
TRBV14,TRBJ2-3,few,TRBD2,TGTGCCAGCAGACCGCGGGGGGACACACCTGATACGCAGTATTTT,CASRPRGDTPDTQYF
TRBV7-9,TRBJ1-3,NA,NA,TGTGCCAGCAGGCCAACAGGGAACTCTGGAAACACCATATATTTT,CASRPTGNSGNTIYF
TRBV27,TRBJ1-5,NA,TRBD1,TGTGCCAGCAGTGAGGACAGGACCGTTTATAGCAATCAGCCCCAGCATTTT,CASSEDRTVYSNQPQHF
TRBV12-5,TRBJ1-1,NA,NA,TGTGCTAGTGGCCAGACCGAAGCTTTCTTT,CASGQTEAFF
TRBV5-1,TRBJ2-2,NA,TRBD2,TGCGCCAGCAGCGCCGGACTAGCGGGAGCCGGGGAGCTGTTTTTT,CASSAGLAGAGELFF
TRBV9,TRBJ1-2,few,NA,TGTGCCAGCAGCGTAGCTGAAAGTTATGGCTACACCTTC,CASSVAESYGYTF
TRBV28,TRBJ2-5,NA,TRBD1,TGTGCCAGCACCCCGGACAGGGGTGCGGAGACCCAGTACTTC,CASTPDRGAETQYF
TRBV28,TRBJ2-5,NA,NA,TGTGCCAGCAGTTCCGGCAGGGGTGGAAAGACCCAGTACTTC,CASSSGRGGKTQYF
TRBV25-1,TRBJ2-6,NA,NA,TGTGCCAGCAGTGAATATGGTTCCGGGGCCAACGTCCTGACTTTC,CASSEYGSGANVLTF